The 10 T cell receptor beta chains below come from one sample, sequenced in a study of T-cell reconstitution after alpha-beta-depleted transplantation in children. A TCRbeta library incorporating unique molecular identifiers was prepared. TCRdb used MiXCR to reprocess the PCR reads, holding one entry per CDR3 protein. The sample yields over 90,000 distinct CDR3 sequences, around 6% seen once. Sequenced material: PBMCs, mostly from graft donor cells, taken 60 days after TCRalphabeta/CD19-depleted stem cell transplant. These receptors were collected from a female patient between 2 and 15 years old who had a stem cell transplant for Fanconi anemia, so the T cells may come from the graft donor.

In its sample, this clonotype was seen many times. This rearrangement joins TRBV7-3 to TRBJ2-3; 8 positions match TRBD2. This CDR3 spans 17 amino acids. J lost 2 bases, V lost 1 base, and 8 bases had no gene match. CDR1 is SGHTA and CDR2 is FQGTGA in the germline V gene. The CDR3 nucleotides read TGTGCCAGCAGCTTAAGGGGTAGCGGGATTGTCACAGATACGCAGTATTTT. Translated: CASSLRGSGIVTDTQYF. Full variable domain (remainder filled in from reference TRBV7-3 and TRBJ2-3): GAGVSQTPSNKVTEKGKYVELRCDPISGHTALYWYRQSLGQGPEFLIYFQGTGAADDSGLPNDRFFAVRPEGSVSTLKIQRTERGDSAVYLCASSLRGSGIVTDTQYFGPGTRLTVL.

This clonotype was seen repeatedly, ten times or more. CDR3 DNA sequence: TGTGCCAGCGGGCGTCCAGATACGCAGTATTTT. It codes for CASGRPDTQYF. The rearrangement links TRBV12-3 or TRBV12-4 to TRBJ2-3; D uncertain. CDR3 length: 11 residues. V was shortened by 8 bases and J by 4 bases, with 7 bases between the two germline ends.

This chain links TRBV15 with TRBJ1-6; D gene ambiguous. Germline CDR1 is LNHNV and CDR2 is YYDKDF (reference sequence). The ends were cut back, 1 base at V and 6 bases at J, with 4 bases in the middle. This CDR3 has 13 residues. In DNA form, the CDR3 reads TGTGCCACCAGCAGAGTCGGTAATTCACCCCTCCACTTT. Its protein is CATSRVGNSPLHF.

The gene calls are TRBV10-3 and TRBJ2-6; D not resolved. Deletions cut 7 bases from V and 0 bases from J, with 10 bases between. This CDR3 contains 15 residues. Germline V lookup: CDR1 ENHRY, CDR2 SYGVKD. Here the CDR3 reads CAITSPSSGANVLTF. The DNA for the CDR3 is TGTGCCATCACTTCCCCCAGCTCTGGGGCCAACGTCCTGACTTTC.

A few counts support this clonotype. V gene TRBV6-5 combines with J gene TRBJ1-2, with TRBD1 identical over 8 bases. Per the germline V gene, CDR1 is MNHEY and CDR2 is SVGAGI. The CDR3 has 12 residues. J lost 7 bases, V lost 7 bases, and 5 bases had no gene match. In nucleotides, the CDR3 is TGTGCCAGCACCCAAACAGGGGGTGGCTACACCTTC. Its protein product is CASTQTGGGYTF.

The chain is built from TRBV12-3 or TRBV12-4 and TRBJ1-2; no firm D call. The CDR3 length is 12 residues. V was shortened by 5 bases and J by 4 bases, with 8 bases between the two germline ends. The CDR3 reads CASSPGVYGYTF. DNA of the CDR3: TGTGCCAGCAGTCCGGGTGTCTATGGCTACACCTTC.

This clonotype appeared many times. This chain connects TRBV29-1 to TRBJ2-3; D is unclear. CDR1 SQVTM and CDR2 ANQGSEA come from the germline V gene. The CDR3 has 12 amino acids. With 2 bases removed from V and 2 bases from J, the gap between germline ends came to 5 bases. The CDR3 protein is CSVEISTDTQYF. In nucleotides, the CDR3 is TGCAGCGTTGAAATTTCCACAGATACGCAGTATTTT.

In this sample, this clonotype turned up a few times. The chain uses TRBV3-1 and TRBJ2-5; 10 bases fit TRBD1. The CDR3 runs 18 residues. Germline CDR1 LGHDT, CDR2 YNNKEL (reference sequence). J was trimmed by 5 bases and V by 4 bases; bases with no gene match: 16. CDR3 amino acids: CASSRRPGQGRLLETQYF. The CDR3, as DNA: TGTGCCAGCAGCCGGAGACCGGGACAGGGGCGCCTGTTGGAGACCCAGTACTTC.

At least ten counts were recorded for this clonotype. The chain joins TRBV7-9 to TRBJ2-7, with D unresolved. The V gene's germline CDR1 is SEHNR and CDR2 FQNEAQ (reference sequence). Trimming cost V 3 bases and J 1 base, with 10 bases left between them. The length of the CDR3 is 14 residues. CDR3 sequence (DNA): TGTGCCAGCAGCTTGACTGGACCATCCTACGAGCAGTACTTC. Protein: CASSLTGPSYEQYF.

This clonotype has at least ten counts. The rearrangement uses TRBV14 and TRBJ2-1; D remains ambiguous. The germline CDR1 and CDR2 sequences are SGHDN and FVKESK. The CDR3 has 13 amino acids. V dropped 5 bases and J dropped 4 bases, with 9 bases sitting between them. CDR3 amino acids: CASSTDQYNEQFF. Here the CDR3 DNA reads TGTGCCAGCAGCACCGACCAGTACAATGAGCAGTTCTTC.